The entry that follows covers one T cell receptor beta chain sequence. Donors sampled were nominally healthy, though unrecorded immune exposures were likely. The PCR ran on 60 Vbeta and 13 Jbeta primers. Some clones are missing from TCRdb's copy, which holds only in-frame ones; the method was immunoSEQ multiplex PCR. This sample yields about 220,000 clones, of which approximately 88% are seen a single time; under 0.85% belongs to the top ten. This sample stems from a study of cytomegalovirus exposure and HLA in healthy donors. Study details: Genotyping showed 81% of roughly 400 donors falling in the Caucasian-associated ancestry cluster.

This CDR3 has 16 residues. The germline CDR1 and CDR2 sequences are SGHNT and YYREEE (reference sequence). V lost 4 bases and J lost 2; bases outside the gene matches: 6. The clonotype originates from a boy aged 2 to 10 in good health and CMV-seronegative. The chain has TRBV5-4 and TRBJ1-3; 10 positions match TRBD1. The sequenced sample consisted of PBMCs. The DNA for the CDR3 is TGTGCCAGCAGCGATACCGGGACAGGGGCTGGAAACACCATATATTTT. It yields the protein CASSDTGTGAGNTIYF. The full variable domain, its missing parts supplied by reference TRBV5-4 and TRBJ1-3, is ETGVTQSPTHLIKTRGQQVTLRCSSQSGHNTVSWYQQALGQGPQFIFQYYREEENGRGNFPPRFSGLQFPNYSSELNVNALELDDSALYLCASSDTGTGAGNTIYFGEGSWLTVV.